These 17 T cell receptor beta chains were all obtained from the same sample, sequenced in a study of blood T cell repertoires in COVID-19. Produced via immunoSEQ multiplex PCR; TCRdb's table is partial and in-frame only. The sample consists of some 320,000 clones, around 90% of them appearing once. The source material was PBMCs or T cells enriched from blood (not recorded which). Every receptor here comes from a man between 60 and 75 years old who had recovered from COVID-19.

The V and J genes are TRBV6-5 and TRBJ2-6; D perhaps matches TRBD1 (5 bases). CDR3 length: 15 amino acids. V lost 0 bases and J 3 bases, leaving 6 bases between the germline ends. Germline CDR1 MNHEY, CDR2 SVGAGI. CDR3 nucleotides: TGTGCCAGCAGTTACTCAGGGGTTGGGGCCAACGTCCTGACTTTC. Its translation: CASSYSGVGANVLTF.

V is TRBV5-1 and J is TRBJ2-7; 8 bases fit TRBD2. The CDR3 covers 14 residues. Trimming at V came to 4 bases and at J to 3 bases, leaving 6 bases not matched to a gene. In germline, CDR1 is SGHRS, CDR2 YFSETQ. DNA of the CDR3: TGCGCCAGCAGCGGGACTAGGCCTCACTACGAGCAGTACTTC. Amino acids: CASSGTRPHYEQYF.

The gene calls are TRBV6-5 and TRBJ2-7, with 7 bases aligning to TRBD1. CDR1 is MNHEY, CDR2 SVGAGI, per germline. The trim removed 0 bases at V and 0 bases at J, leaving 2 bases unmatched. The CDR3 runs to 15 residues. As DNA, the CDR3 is TGTGCCAGCAGTTACTCGAACAGGGGCTCCTACGAGCAGTACTTC. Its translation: CASSYSNRGSYEQYF.

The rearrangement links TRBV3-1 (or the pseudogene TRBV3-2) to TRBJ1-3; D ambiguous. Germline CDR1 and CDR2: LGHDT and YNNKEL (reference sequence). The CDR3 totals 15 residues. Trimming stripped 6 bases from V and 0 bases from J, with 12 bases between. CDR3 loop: CASSTLWFSGNTIYF. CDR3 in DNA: TGTGCCAGCAGTACTTTGTGGTTCTCTGGAAACACCATATATTTT.

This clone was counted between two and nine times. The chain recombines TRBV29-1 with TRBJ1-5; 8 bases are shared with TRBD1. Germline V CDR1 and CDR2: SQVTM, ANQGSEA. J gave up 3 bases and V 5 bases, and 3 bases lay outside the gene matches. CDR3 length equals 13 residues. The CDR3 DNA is TGCAGCGTTCAGACAGGGGTCAATCAGCCCCAGCATTTT. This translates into CSVQTGVNQPQHF.

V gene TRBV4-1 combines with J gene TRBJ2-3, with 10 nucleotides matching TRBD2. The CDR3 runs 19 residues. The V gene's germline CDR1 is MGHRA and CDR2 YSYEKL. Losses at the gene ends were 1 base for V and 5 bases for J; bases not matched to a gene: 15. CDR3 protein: CASSQAMASGSKLGDTQYF. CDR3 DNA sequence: TGCGCCAGCAGCCAAGCGATGGCTAGCGGGAGTAAGCTGGGAGATACGCAGTATTTT.

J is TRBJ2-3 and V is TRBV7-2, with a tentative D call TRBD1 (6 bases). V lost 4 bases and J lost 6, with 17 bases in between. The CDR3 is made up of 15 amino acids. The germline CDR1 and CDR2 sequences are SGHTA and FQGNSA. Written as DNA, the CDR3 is TGTGCCAGCAGCTCCGAGGACAGCCTTTTGGATACGCAGTATTTT. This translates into CASSSEDSLLDTQYF.

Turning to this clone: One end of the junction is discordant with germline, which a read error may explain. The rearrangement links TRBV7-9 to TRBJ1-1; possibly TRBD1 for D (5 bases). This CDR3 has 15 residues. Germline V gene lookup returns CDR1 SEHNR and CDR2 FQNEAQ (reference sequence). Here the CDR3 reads CASRLENGRGLEAFF. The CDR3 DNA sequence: TGTGCCAGCAGATTAGAAAATGGACGGGGACTTGAAGCTTTCTTT.

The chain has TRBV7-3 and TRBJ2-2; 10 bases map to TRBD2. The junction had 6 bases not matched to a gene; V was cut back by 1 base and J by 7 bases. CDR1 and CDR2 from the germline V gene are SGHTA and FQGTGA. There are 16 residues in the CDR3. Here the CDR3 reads CASSLMSGRAGGELFF. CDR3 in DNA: TGTGCCAGCAGCTTAATGAGCGGGAGGGCCGGCGGGGAGCTGTTTTTT.

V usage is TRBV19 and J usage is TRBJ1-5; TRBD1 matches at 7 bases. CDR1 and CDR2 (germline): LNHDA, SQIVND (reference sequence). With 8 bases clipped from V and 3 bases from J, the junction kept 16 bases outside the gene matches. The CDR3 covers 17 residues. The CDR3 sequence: CASLGTARLSYNQPQHF. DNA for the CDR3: TGTGCCAGTCTAGGGACAGCAAGGTTGTCATACAATCAGCCCCAGCATTTT.

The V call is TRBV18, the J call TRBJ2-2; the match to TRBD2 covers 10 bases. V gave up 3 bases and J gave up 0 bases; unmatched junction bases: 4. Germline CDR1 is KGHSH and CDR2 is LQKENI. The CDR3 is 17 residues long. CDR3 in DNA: TGTGCCAGCTCACCCCAACTAGCGGGAACGAACACCGGGGAGCTGTTTTTT. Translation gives CASSPQLAGTNTGELFF.

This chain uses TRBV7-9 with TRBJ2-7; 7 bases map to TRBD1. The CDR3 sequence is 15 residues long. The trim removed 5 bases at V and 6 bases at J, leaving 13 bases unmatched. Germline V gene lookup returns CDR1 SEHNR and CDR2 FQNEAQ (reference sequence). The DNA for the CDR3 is TGTGCCAGCAGCCCCACAAACGCCCAGGGGGTCGAGCAGTACTTC. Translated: CASSPTNAQGVEQYF.

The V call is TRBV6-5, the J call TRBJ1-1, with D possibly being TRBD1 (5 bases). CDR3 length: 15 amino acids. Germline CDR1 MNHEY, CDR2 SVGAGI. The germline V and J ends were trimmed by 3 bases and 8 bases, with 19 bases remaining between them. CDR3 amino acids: CASSYVAGGWGEAFF. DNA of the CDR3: TGTGCCAGCAGTTATGTCGCGGGAGGCTGGGGGGAAGCTTTCTTT.

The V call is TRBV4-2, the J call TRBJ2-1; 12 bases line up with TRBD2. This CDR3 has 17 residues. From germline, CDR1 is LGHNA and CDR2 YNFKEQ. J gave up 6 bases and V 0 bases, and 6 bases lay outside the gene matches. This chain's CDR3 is CASSQEEGLAGFNEQFF. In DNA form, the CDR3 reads TGTGCCAGCAGCCAAGAAGAGGGACTAGCGGGTTTCAATGAGCAGTTCTTC.

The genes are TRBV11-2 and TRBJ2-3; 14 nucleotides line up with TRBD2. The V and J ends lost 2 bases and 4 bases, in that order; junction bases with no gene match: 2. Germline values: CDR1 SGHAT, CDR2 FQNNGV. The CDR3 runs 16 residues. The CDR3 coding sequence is TGTGCCAGCAGCTTATGGACTAGCGGGAGGTCAGATACGCAGTATTTT. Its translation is CASSLWTSGRSDTQYF.

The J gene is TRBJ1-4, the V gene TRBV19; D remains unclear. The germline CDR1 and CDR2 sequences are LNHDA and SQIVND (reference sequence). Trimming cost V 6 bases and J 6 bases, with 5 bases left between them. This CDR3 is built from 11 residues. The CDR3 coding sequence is TGTGCCAGTAGCAACTATGAAAAACTGTTTTTT. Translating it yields CASSNYEKLFF.

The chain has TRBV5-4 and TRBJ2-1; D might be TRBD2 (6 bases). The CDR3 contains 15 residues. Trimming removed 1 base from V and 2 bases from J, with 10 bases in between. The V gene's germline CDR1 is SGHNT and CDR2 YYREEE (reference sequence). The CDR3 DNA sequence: TGTGCCAGCAGCTTGTCGGAGGGGACCTACAATGAGCAGTTCTTC. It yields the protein CASSLSEGTYNEQFF.